The 26 T cell receptor beta chains below were found in one sample sequenced in a study of early T cells in non-severe SARS-CoV-2 infection. TCRdb independently ran MiXCR on the 5' RACE reads; one entry per CDR3 protein. The sample holds 40,000 to 60,000 distinct CDR3 sequences, about 4% seen once. The sequencing sample was made of whole blood. The receptors here all came from an adult who was a healthcare worker with PCR-confirmed SARS-CoV-2 infection or an uninfected control (not recorded which).

The chain combines TRBV15 with TRBJ2-5; D not certain. The CDR3 loop spans 13 amino acids. V was shortened by 0 bases and J by 1 base, with 3 bases between the two germline ends. CDR1 and CDR2 (germline): LNHNV, YYDKDF (reference sequence). The CDR3 DNA is TGTGCCACCAGCAGAGATCCCCAAGAGACCCAGTACTTC. This sequence encodes CATSRDPQETQYF.

This clonotype came up many times. The DNA for the CDR3 is TGCGCCAGCAGCCTGGGACAGGGTAGCAATCAGCCCCAGCATTTT. Encoded protein: CASSLGQGSNQPQHF. The J gene is TRBJ1-5, the V gene TRBV5-1; 9 bases are shared with TRBD1. This CDR3 has 15 residues. J gave up 0 bases and V 4 bases, and 2 bases lay outside the gene matches. Looked up from germline, CDR1 is SGHRS and CDR2 is YFSETQ.

This clonotype was detected a few times. The rearrangement links TRBV19 to TRBJ2-4; tentative D call: TRBD2 (6 bases). This CDR3 has 13 amino acids. Germline V lookup: CDR1 LNHDA, CDR2 SQIVND (reference sequence). V lost 5 bases and J 15 bases, leaving 20 bases between the germline ends. As DNA, the CDR3 is TGTGCCAGTAGTGTCCGGGACTTAGGTCTCATGTACTTC. It codes for CASSVRDLGLMYF.

This clonotype was seen at least ten times. The rearrangement uses TRBV5-5 and TRBJ2-1; D is unclear. V was cut by 4 bases and J by 0 bases, with 11 bases left in between. Per germline, CDR1 SGHKS and CDR2 YYEKEE (reference sequence). The CDR3 extends over 15 amino acids. The CDR3 sequence is CASSRQPNSYNEQFF. As DNA, the CDR3 is TGTGCCAGCAGCCGGCAACCCAACTCCTACAATGAGCAGTTCTTC.

This clonotype was recorded at least ten times. The chain combines TRBV27 with TRBJ2-2; unclear D gene. The CDR3 runs 15 residues. CDR1 and CDR2 from the germline V gene are MNHEY and SMNVEV (reference sequence). Trimming removed 9 bases from V and 0 bases from J, with 14 bases in between. As DNA, the CDR3 is TGTGCCAGGAAGGGTTGGCTAGCGAACACCGGGGAGCTGTTTTTT. It specifies CARKGWLANTGELFF.

The CDR3 reads CSAEVHSGVYEQYF. CDR3 coding DNA: TGCAGTGCTGAGGTTCACTCTGGGGTGTACGAGCAGTACTTC. The chain joins TRBV20-1 to TRBJ2-7; D is uncertain. Germline V CDR1 and CDR2: DFQATT, SNEGSKA (reference sequence). V was clipped by 5 bases and J by 4 bases, with 18 bases between them. CDR3 length: 14 residues.

The chain joins TRBV29-1 to TRBJ2-4; D may be TRBD2 (6 bases). Germline V gives CDR1 SQVTM, CDR2 ANQGSEA. The length of the CDR3 is 10 residues. V lost 6 bases and J 6 bases, leaving 6 bases between the germline ends. The CDR3 sequence: CSVGGNIQYF. CDR3 in DNA: TGCAGCGTGGGGGGAAACATTCAGTACTTC.

In its sample, this clonotype was seen many times. The rearrangement joins TRBV5-1 to TRBJ1-4; D call uncertain. V dropped 4 bases and J dropped 4 bases, with 17 bases sitting between them. Germline V gives CDR1 SGHRS, CDR2 YFSETQ. The CDR3 is 16 residues long. In DNA, the CDR3 is TGCGCCAGCAGCAGAGATCTTCAGGTGTATAATGAAAAACTGTTTTTT. Protein product: CASSRDLQVYNEKLFF.

Ten or more counts support this clonotype. The chain has TRBV24-1 and TRBJ1-1; no clear D gene. V lost 4 bases and J 1 base, leaving 6 bases between the germline ends. From germline, CDR1 is KGHDR and CDR2 SFDVKD. This CDR3 has 13 residues. The CDR3 loop is CATSESGNTEAFF. In DNA form, the CDR3 reads TGTGCCACCAGTGAGTCCGGGAACACTGAAGCTTTCTTT.

This clonotype was seen only a few times. The chain has TRBV7-9 and TRBJ2-6; no firm D call. V lost 2 bases and J lost 2, with 7 bases in between. The CDR3 is made up of 15 amino acids. Germline lookup yields CDR1 SEHNR and CDR2 FQNEAQ (reference sequence). CDR3 sequence reads: CASSLRAAGANVLTF. Written as DNA, the CDR3 is TGTGCCAGCAGCTTAAGGGCGGCTGGGGCCAACGTCCTGACTTTC.

This clonotype was seen many times. The rearrangement joins TRBV27 to TRBJ2-3; D might be TRBD2 (6 bases). This CDR3 comprises 14 residues. Trimming cost V 5 bases and J 3 bases, with 12 bases left between them. Germline CDR1 MNHEY, CDR2 SMNVEV (reference sequence). DNA of the CDR3: TGTGCCAGCAGTCCGACTAGTTTAACAGATACGCAGTATTTT. This gives the protein CASSPTSLTDTQYF.

The chain carries TRBV7-3 and TRBJ2-5, with D maybe TRBD1 (6 bases). The V end was cut by 4 bases, the J end by 5 bases, with 11 bases between. Germline loops: CDR1 SGHTA, CDR2 FQGTGA. There are 13 residues in the CDR3. The DNA of the CDR3 is TGTGCCAGCAGCTCACAGGGCTGGGAGACCCAGTACTTC. Translation gives CASSSQGWETQYF.

In this sample, this clonotype turned up many times. V usage is TRBV5-1 and J usage is TRBJ2-2; 7 nucleotides match TRBD2. CDR1 is SGHRS, CDR2 YFSETQ, per germline. The CDR3 is 15 amino acids. V was clipped by 4 bases and J by 1 base; unmatched bases: 4. As DNA, the CDR3 is TGCGCCAGCAGCGTTACTAGCGTGAACACCGGGGAGCTGTTTTTT. Protein: CASSVTSVNTGELFF.

The chain uses TRBV30 and TRBJ2-1, with a possible D match to TRBD1 (5 bases). Germline V gene sequence: CDR1 GTSNPN, CDR2 SVGIG (reference sequence). V lost 4 bases, J lost 2 bases, and 9 bases lay in between. The CDR3 runs to 13 residues. The CDR3 sequence: CAWKQETYNEQFF. The DNA for the CDR3 is TGTGCCTGGAAACAGGAAACCTACAATGAGCAGTTCTTC.

There are a few counts of this clonotype. This rearrangement joins TRBV9 to TRBJ2-7; D is tentatively TRBD1 or TRBD2 (9 bases each). Trimming left V 4 bases short and J 3 bases short, with 26 bases between. CDR1 and CDR2 (germline): SGDLS, YYNGEE. This CDR3 contains 18 residues. For the CDR3, the DNA is TGTGCCAGCAGCCCTACAGGGGGCGAGGTAGCGGGGGACTACGAGCAGTACTTC. This translates into CASSPTGGEVAGDYEQYF.

The sample holds many counts of this clonotype. This rearrangement joins TRBV7-9 to TRBJ2-2; D gene uncertain. The CDR3 is made up of 13 amino acids. Trimming shortened V by 5 bases and J by 5 bases, and 9 bases separated the two germline ends. Germline V gene lookup returns CDR1 SEHNR and CDR2 FQNEAQ (reference sequence). In DNA form, the CDR3 reads TGTGCCAGCAGCGGACCAATAACCGGGGAGCTGTTTTTT. Its protein product is CASSGPITGELFF.

This clonotype was counted many times. V is TRBV9 and J is TRBJ2-3; 16 bases fit TRBD2. The V segment lost 3 bases and the J segment 3 bases; nucleotides outside the gene matches: 16. CDR1 is SGDLS, CDR2 YYNGEE, per germline. The CDR3 loop spans 21 amino acids. The CDR3 bases are TGTGCCAGCAGCGACCCTAATTCCGGGACTAGCGGGGGGGCTAGTACAGATACGCAGTATTTT. Amino acid sequence: CASSDPNSGTSGGASTDTQYF.

This clonotype was found a few times. The chain has TRBV11-2 and TRBJ1-5, with unresolved D. The CDR3 extends over 13 amino acids. The germline gives CDR1 SGHAT, CDR2 FQNNGV. V dropped 10 bases and J dropped 3 bases, with 13 bases sitting between them. The CDR3 is CAIGDTNNQPQHF. In nucleotides, the CDR3 is TGTGCCATCGGCGATACGAACAATCAGCCCCAGCATTTT.

Ten or more counts support this clonotype. The chain joins TRBV6-5 to TRBJ1-6; TRBD1 matches at 7 bases. V lost 6 bases, J lost 7 bases, and 9 bases stayed unmatched. The CDR3 runs 15 residues. Germline V gene lookup returns CDR1 MNHEY and CDR2 SVGAGI. CDR3 sequence (DNA): TGTGCCAGCAGACGACCGGGACAGCCGAATTCACCCCTCCACTTT. Translating gives CASRRPGQPNSPLHF.

This clonotype was detected only a few times. The chain joins TRBV5-4 to TRBJ2-1; possible D gene TRBD2, 5 bases. The V and J ends lost 4 bases and 1 base respectively, with 12 bases between them. CDR1 is SGHNT and CDR2 is YYREEE in the germline V gene (reference sequence). This CDR3 comprises 15 residues. The CDR3 region has the DNA TGTGCCAGCAGCACCAGGACGGGATCCTACAATGAGCAGTTCTTC. Its protein is CASSTRTGSYNEQFF.

In regard to this clonotype: A read error is possible here, since a much larger clone lies one base away. This chain links TRBV6-6 with TRBJ1-4; no clear D. Germline-derived CDR1 and CDR2 are MNHNY and SVGAGI (reference sequence). There are 14 residues in the CDR3. The CDR3 protein is CASSYGRSNEKPFF. In nucleotides, the CDR3 is TGTGCCAGCAGTTACGGACGGAGTAATGAAAAACCGTTTTTT.

This clonotype occurred many times. V usage is TRBV5-6 and J usage is TRBJ2-7; D might be TRBD1 (6 bases). The CDR3 spans 15 residues. V lost 6 bases and J 2 bases, leaving 18 bases between the germline ends. CDR1 SGHDT and CDR2 YYEEEE come from the germline V gene. CDR3 sequence reads: CASNPERGGTYEQYF. CDR3 DNA sequence: TGTGCCAGCAATCCCGAGCGAGGGGGTACCTACGAGCAGTACTTC. The full variable domain, with the rest looked up from reference TRBV5-6 and TRBJ2-7, is DAGVTQSPTHLIKTRGQQVTLRCSPKSGHDTVSWYQQALGQGPQFIFQYYEEEERQRGNFPDRFSGHQFPNYSSELNVNALLLGDSALYLCASNPERGGTYEQYFGPGTRLTVT.

This clonotype has at least ten counts. The chain uses TRBV10-3 and TRBJ2-1; TRBD1 might be the D (5 bases). V was clipped by 4 bases and J by 8 bases, with 12 bases between them. The germline gives CDR1 ENHRY, CDR2 SYGVKD. This CDR3 spans 13 amino acids. The CDR3 loop reads CAISVLVGDEQFF. CDR3 coding DNA: TGTGCCATCAGTGTCCTAGTAGGGGATGAGCAGTTCTTC.

This clonotype was detected ten times or more. For the CDR3, the DNA is TGTGCCAGCAGCCTTCCAAACACAGATACGCAGTATTTT. Translating it yields CASSLPNTDTQYF. The gene calls are TRBV7-2 and TRBJ2-3, with no clear D. Looked up from germline, CDR1 is SGHTA and CDR2 is FQGNSA. This CDR3 spans 13 amino acids. With 5 bases removed from V and 2 bases from J, the gap between germline ends came to 8 bases.

This clonotype was seen repeatedly, ten times or more. V gene TRBV20-1 combines with J gene TRBJ1-2; D uncertain. Trimming left V 1 base short and J 1 base short, with 10 bases between. Germline V CDR1 and CDR2: DFQATT, SNEGSKA (reference sequence). There are 14 residues in the CDR3. CDR3 in amino acids: CSARAKGSNYGYTF. The CDR3 nucleotides read TGCAGTGCTAGAGCGAAGGGCAGTAACTATGGCTACACCTTC.

This clonotype was observed at least ten times. V gene TRBV3-1 combines with J gene TRBJ2-2; 8 nucleotides line up with TRBD1. The CDR3 loop spans 17 amino acids. CDR1 and CDR2 (germline): LGHDT, YNNKEL (reference sequence). Trimming cost V 0 bases and J 5 bases; bases outside gene matches: 8. CDR3 DNA: TGTGCCAGCAGCCAAGAAGGGCAGGGGGCTGGGACCGGGGAGCTGTTTTTT. This translates into CASSQEGQGAGTGELFF.